This entry describes one T cell receptor beta chain. Its antigen is undetermined. Sequencing used immunoSEQ version 4 in survey mode. Sequencing used immunoSEQ multiplex PCR; TCRdb keeps in-frame clones, though not all of them. The sample carries roughly 48,000 clones, about 85% recorded once. This sample was included in a study of persistence of HIV-infected CD4 T cells. General study points: Degenerate expanded CDR3beta sequences were enriched among CMV- and Gag-responding cells.

CDR1 and CDR2 from the germline V gene are LNHDA and SQIVND (reference sequence). After removal of 6 bases from V and 4 bases from J, the junction contained 8 bases not matched to a gene. The CDR3 totals 16 residues. Cells were stimulated nonspecifically with anti-CD3/anti-CD28 magnetic beads. Sorting of responding CD4+ T cells relied on upregulated CD40 ligand together with CD69. Donors had undetectable plasma HIV-1 RNA, under 50 copies/mL, for 4+ years. The specimen was CD4+ T cells sorted from PBMCs after 18-hour stimulation, collected from a patient who received antiretroviral therapy. This clonotype was obtained from an adult woman with HIV who was CMV-seropositive. V gene TRBV19 combines with J gene TRBJ2-2; 10 bases line up with TRBD2. The CDR3: CASSPAGGPGTGELFF. For the CDR3, the DNA is TGTGCCAGTAGCCCAGCGGGGGGGCCGGGCACCGGGGAGCTGTTTTTT.